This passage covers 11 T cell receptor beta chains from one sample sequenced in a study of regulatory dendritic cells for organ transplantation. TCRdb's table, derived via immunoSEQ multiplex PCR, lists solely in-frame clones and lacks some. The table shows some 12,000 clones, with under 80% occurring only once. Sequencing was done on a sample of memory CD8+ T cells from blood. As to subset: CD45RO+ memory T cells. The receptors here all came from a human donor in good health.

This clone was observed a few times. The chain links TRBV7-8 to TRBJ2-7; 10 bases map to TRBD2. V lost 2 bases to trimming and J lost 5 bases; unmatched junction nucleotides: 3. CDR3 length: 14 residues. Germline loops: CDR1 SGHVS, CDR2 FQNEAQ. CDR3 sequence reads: CASSLLTSGDEQYF. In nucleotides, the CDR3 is TGTGCCAGCAGCTTACTTACTAGCGGGGACGAGCAGTACTTC.

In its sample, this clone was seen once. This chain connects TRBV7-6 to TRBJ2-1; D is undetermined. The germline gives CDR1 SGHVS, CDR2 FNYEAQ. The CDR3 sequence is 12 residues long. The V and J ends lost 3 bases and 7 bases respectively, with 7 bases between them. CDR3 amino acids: CASSFSWNEQFF. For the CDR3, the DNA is TGTGCCAGCAGCTTTAGCTGGAATGAGCAGTTCTTC. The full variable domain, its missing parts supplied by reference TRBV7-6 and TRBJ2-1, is GAGVSQSPRYKVTKRGQDVALRCDPISGHVSLYWYRQALGQGPEFLTYFNYEAQQDKSGLPNDRFSAERPEGSISTLTIQRTEQRDSAMYRCASSFSWNEQFFGPGTRLTVL.

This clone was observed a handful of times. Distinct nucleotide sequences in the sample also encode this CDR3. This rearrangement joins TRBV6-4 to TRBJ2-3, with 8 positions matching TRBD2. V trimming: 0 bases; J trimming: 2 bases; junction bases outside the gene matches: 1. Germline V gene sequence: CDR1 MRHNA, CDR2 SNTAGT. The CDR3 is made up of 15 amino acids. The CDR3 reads CASSDSGGATDTQYF. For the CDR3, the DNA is TGTGCCAGCAGTGACTCCGGGGGGGCCACAGATACGCAGTATTTT.

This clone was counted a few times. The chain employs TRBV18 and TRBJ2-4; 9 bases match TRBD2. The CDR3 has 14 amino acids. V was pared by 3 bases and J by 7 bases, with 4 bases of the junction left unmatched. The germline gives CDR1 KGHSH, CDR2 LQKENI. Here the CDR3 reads CASSPPAGGNIQYF. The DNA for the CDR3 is TGTGCCAGCTCACCCCCAGCGGGAGGCAACATTCAGTACTTC.

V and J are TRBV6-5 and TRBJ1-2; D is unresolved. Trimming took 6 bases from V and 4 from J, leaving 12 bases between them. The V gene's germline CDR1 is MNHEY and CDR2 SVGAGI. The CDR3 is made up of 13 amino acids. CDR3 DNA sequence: TGTGCCAGCAGCACACACGGCTGCTATGGCTACACCTTC. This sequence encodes CASSTHGCYGYTF.

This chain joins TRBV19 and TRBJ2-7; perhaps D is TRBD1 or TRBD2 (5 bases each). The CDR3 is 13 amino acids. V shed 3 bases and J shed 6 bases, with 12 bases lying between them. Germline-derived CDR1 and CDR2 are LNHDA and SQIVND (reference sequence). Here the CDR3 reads CASSISGRGEQYF. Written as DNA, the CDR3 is TGTGCCAGTAGTATCTCAGGGAGAGGCGAGCAGTACTTC.

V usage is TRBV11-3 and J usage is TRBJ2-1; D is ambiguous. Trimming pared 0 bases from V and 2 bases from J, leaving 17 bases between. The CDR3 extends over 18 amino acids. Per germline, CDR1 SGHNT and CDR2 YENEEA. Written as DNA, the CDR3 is TGTGCCAGCAGCTTAGAACCGACTTCCCAGAGCCCCTACAATGAGCAGTTCTTC. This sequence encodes CASSLEPTSQSPYNEQFF.

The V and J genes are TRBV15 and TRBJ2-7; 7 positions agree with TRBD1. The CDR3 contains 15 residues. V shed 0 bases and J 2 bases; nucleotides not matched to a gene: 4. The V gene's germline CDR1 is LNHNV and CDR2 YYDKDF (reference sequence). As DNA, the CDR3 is TGTGCCACCAGCAGAGACACGACAGGGCCCTACGAGCAGTACTTC. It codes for CATSRDTTGPYEQYF.

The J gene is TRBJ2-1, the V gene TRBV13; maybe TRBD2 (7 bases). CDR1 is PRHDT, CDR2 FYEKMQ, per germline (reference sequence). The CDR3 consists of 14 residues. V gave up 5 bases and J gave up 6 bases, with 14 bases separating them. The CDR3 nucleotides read TGTGCCAGCAGCCTCGCGGCGGGGGCCAATGAGCAGTTCTTC. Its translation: CASSLAAGANEQFF.

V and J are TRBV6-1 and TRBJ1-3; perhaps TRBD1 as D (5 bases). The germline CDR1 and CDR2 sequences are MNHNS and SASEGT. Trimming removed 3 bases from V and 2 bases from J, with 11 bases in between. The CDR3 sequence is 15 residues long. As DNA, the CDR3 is TGTGCCAGCAGTGAGAGGGGAGATCCTGGAAACACCATATATTTT. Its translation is CASSERGDPGNTIYF.

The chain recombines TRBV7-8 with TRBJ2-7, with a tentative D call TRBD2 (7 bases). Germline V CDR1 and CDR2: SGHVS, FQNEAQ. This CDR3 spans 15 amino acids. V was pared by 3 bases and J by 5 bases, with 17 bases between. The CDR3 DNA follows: TGTGCCAGCAGCTTGAGGGGGGGCGGACTAAACGAGCAGTACTTC. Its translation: CASSLRGGGLNEQYF.